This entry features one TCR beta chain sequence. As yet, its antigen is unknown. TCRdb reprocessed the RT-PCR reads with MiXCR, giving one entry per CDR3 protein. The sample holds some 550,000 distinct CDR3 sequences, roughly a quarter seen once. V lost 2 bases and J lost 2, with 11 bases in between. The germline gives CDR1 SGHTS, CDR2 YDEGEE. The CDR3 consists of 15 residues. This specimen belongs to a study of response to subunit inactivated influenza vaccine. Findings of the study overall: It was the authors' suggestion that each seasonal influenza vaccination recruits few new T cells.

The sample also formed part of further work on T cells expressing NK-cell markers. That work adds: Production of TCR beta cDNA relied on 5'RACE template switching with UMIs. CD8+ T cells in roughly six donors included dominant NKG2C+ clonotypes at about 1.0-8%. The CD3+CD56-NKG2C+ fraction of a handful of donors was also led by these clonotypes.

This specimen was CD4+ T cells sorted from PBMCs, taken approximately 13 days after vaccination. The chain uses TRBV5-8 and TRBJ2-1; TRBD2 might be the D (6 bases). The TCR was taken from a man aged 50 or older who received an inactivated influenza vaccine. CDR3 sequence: CASSFRGTPYNEQFF. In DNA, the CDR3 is TGTGCCAGCAGCTTCCGGGGGACCCCCTACAATGAGCAGTTCTTC.